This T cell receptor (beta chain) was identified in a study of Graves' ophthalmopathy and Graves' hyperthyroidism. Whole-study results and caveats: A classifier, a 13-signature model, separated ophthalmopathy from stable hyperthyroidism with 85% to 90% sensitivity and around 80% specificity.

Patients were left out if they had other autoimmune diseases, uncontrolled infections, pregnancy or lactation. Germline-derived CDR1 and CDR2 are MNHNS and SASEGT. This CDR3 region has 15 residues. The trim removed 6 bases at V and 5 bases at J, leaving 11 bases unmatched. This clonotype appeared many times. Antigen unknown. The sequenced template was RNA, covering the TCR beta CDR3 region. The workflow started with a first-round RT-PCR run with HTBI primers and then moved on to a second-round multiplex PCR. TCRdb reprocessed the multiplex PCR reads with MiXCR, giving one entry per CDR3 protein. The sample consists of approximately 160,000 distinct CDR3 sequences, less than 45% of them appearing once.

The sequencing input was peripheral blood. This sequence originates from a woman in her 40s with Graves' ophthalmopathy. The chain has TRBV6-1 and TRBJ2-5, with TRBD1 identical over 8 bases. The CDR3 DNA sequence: TGTGCCAGCAGCCAATCGACAGGGGCTGCGGAGACCCAGTACTTC. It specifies CASSQSTGAAETQYF.